This is a list of T cell receptor beta chains from one sample in a study of Graves' ophthalmopathy and Graves' hyperthyroidism. TCRdb used MiXCR to reprocess the multiplex PCR reads, holding one entry per CDR3 protein. The sample has just over 600,000 distinct CDR3 sequences; around a fifth are singletons. Input material: peripheral blood. The receptors were sampled from a woman aged 18-35 years with stable Graves' hyperthyroidism. Some clones in this sample may be carry-over from other donors' samples. Both conserved end residues are part of each CDR3. The order of the fields is J gene, clone size, D gene, V gene, CDR3 DNA, CDR3 protein. D genes are given only for firm matches. Not all rows give a size; the values are once, few, many and, for expanded clones, a class.

>TRBJ2-7|NA|TRBD2|TRBV20-1
TGCAGTGCTAGAGATTTTAAACTAGCGGGGAAGGATTACGAGCAGTACTTC
CSARDFKLAGKDYEQYF
>TRBJ2-5|many|TRBD2|TRBV20-1
TGCAGTGCCGGGACTAGCGGGGGCTTATGGGGGATCCAGTACTTC
CSAGTSGGLWGIQYF
>TRBJ2-2|NA|NA|TRBV24-1
TGTGCCACCAGTGGGGATATTGTGGGAGTGAACACCGGGGAGCTGTTTTTT
CATSGDIVGVNTGELFF
>TRBJ1-1|many|NA|TRBV2
TGTGCCAGCAGTAAAGACAGGAGCGACACTGAAGCTTTCTTT
CASSKDRSDTEAFF
>TRBJ2-1|many|TRBD1|TRBV6-1
TGTGCCAGCAGTGAAAACCCGGGACAGGATTCCTACAATGAGCAGTTCTTC
CASSENPGQDSYNEQFF
>TRBJ1-1|NA|NA|TRBV4-2
TGTGCCAGCAGCCAAGGAGGCAGGAAAACTGAAGCTTTCTTT
CASSQGGRKTEAFF
>TRBJ2-7|NA|NA|TRBV3-1
TGTGCCAGCAGCCAGCCGGGAGAGACCCACGAGCAGTACTTC
CASSQPGETHEQYF
>TRBJ2-7|NA|NA|TRBV28
TGTGCCAGCAGCCACCAGTCAAGGGAGAGTTACGAGCAGTACTTC
CASSHQSRESYEQYF
>TRBJ1-1|many|TRBD1|TRBV13
TGTGCCAGCAGCTTCGCCGACAGGGAGGTTGGGGAAGCTTTCTTT
CASSFADREVGEAFF
>TRBJ2-4|few|TRBD1|TRBV13
TGTGCCAGCGGAGGACAGGGAAACATTCAGTACTTC
CASGGQGNIQYF
>TRBJ1-2|NA|NA|TRBV12-3/TRBV12-4
TGTGCCAGCAGTTTTGGGGGAGATGGCTATGGCTACACCTTC
CASSFGGDGYGYTF
>TRBJ2-7|many|NA|TRBV11-2
TGTGCCAGCAGCGTAATGTCAGCGGGCTCACCGGACGAGCAGTACTTC
CASSVMSAGSPDEQYF
>TRBJ2-5|many|TRBD2|TRBV9
TGTGCCAGCAGCGTAGGTAGCGGGGTGGAGACCCAGTACTTC
CASSVGSGVETQYF
>TRBJ1-2|NA|NA|TRBV4-1
TGCGCCAGCAGCCCGCGACCTCGGGGGGGCGCCAACTATGGCTACACCTTC
CASSPRPRGGANYGYTF
>TRBJ1-1|few|NA|TRBV27
TGTGCCAGCAGTTTATACGAAGGGCGCGGGACTGAAGCTTTCTTT
CASSLYEGRGTEAFF
>TRBJ1-2|many|TRBD1|TRBV19
TGTGCCAGTAGCTTCGGGACAGCACACTATGGCTACACCTTC
CASSFGTAHYGYTF
>TRBJ2-5|NA|NA|TRBV12-3/TRBV12-4
TGTGCCAGCAGCGTCCGAGAGACCAAGTACTTC
CASSVRETKYF
>TRBJ1-1|NA|NA|TRBV7-6
TGTGCCAGCAGCTTAGAGGCCGGGCGAGACACTGAAGCTTTCTTT
CASSLEAGRDTEAFF
>TRBJ1-6|many|NA|TRBV6-2/TRBV6-3
TGTGCCAGCATTTCCCTTTCCGGACAAAGATTCACCCTCCACTTT
CASISLSGQRFTLHF
>TRBJ2-7|few|TRBD1|TRBV27
TGTGCCAGCAGTTTAAACCCAGGGGGCGAGCAGTACTTC
CASSLNPGGEQYF
>TRBJ1-5|NA|TRBD1|TRBV12-3/TRBV12-4
TGTGCCAGCAGTTTTTGGGACAGGGGGCAACAGCCCCAGCATTTT
CASSFWDRGQQPQHF
>TRBJ2-7|many|TRBD2|TRBV12-3/TRBV12-4
TGTGCCAGCAGTTTGGGACTAGCGAGCGAGCAGTACTTC
CASSLGLASEQYF
>TRBJ1-5|many|TRBD1|TRBV6-5
TGTGCCAGCAGTCTCGGACAGGCGGTTCAGCCCCAGCATTTT
CASSLGQAVQPQHF
>TRBJ2-7|many|NA|TRBV6-1
TGTGCCAGCACGGTGGGAGGATTCGAGCAGTACTTC
CASTVGGFEQYF
>TRBJ1-2|many|NA|TRBV4-1
TGCGCCAGCAGCCAAGGAGGCGGGGGCAGCTATGGCTACACCTTC
CASSQGGGGSYGYTF
>TRBJ2-7|NA|TRBD2|TRBV2
TGTGCCAGCGGGGGGCTAGCGGGATCAGGAGAGCAGTACTTC
CASGGLAGSGEQYF
>TRBJ2-5|many|TRBD2|TRBV7-3
TGTGCCAGCAGCTTAGTTGGGACTAGCGGGCGGAGGGAGACCCAGTACTTC
CASSLVGTSGRRETQYF
>TRBJ1-2|NA|TRBD1|TRBV10-2
TGCGCCAGCAGGACAGGGGTACGCTATGGCTACACCTTC
CASRTGVRYGYTF
>TRBJ2-5|many|NA|TRBV15
TGTGCCACCAGCAATACAGGGAGGGAGACCCAGTACTTC
CATSNTGRETQYF
>TRBJ1-6|many|NA|TRBV3-1
TGTGCCAGCAGCCAAAGTGTCAACCCGGGTTCACCCCTCCACTTT
CASSQSVNPGSPLHF
>TRBJ2-7|many|NA|TRBV11-2
TGTGCCAGCAGCTCCAGGGAGGGGGGACGGTACGAGCAGTACTTC
CASSSREGGRYEQYF
>TRBJ1-2|many|NA|TRBV7-2
TGTGCCAGCAGCTTATCATTGTGGGGTAGCTATGGCTACACCTTC
CASSLSLWGSYGYTF
>TRBJ1-5|many|TRBD1|TRBV6-2/TRBV6-3
TGTGCCAGCAGTCGGCAGGGGGATTATCCCCAGCATTTT
CASSRQGDYPQHF
>TRBJ2-7|many|TRBD1|TRBV6-5
TGTGCCAGCAGTTACCGAACAGGGGCGGCCTACGAGCAGTACTTC
CASSYRTGAAYEQYF
>TRBJ1-2|many|TRBD1|TRBV11-2
TGTGCCAGCAGCTTAAAAGGGACAGGGGGGAACTATGGCTACACCTTC
CASSLKGTGGNYGYTF
>TRBJ2-2|many|TRBD1|TRBV6-1
TGTGCCAGCAGCCGGACAGGGTTGTCGGCCGGGGAGCTGTTTTTT
CASSRTGLSAGELFF
>TRBJ2-5|many|TRBD2|TRBV11-1
TGTGCCAGCAGACAAGAGCGGGAGGGCCGCGAGACCCAGTACTTC
CASRQEREGRETQYF
>TRBJ2-7|many|NA|TRBV25-1
TGTGCCAGCAGCCCAGGGGCGGCGAAACGCGAGCAGTACTTC
CASSPGAAKREQYF
>TRBJ1-1|NA|NA|TRBV29-1
TGCAGCGCGGACGGGGGGCGGAACACTGAAGCTTTCTTT
CSADGGRNTEAFF
>TRBJ1-6|few|TRBD1|TRBV6-2/TRBV6-3
TGTGCCAGCAGTTACCTCGGACAGGGCATTTCACCCCTCCACTTT
CASSYLGQGISPLHF